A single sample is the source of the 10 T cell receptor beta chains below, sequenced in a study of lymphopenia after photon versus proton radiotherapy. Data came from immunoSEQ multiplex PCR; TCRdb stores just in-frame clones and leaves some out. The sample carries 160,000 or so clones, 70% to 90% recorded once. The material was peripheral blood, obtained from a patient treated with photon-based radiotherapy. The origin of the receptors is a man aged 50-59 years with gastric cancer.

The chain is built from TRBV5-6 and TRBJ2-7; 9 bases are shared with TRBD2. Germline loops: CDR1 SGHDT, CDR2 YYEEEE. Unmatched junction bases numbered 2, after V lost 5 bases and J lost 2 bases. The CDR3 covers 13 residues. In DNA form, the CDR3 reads TGTGCCAGCAGGCTAGCGGGAACCTACGAGCAGTACTTC. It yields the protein CASRLAGTYEQYF.

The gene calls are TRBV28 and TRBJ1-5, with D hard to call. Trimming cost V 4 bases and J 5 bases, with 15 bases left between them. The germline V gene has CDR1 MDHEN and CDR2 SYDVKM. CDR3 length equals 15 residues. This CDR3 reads CASSSTAGPHQPQHF. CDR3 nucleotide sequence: TGTGCCAGCAGTTCAACCGCAGGTCCCCATCAGCCCCAGCATTTT.

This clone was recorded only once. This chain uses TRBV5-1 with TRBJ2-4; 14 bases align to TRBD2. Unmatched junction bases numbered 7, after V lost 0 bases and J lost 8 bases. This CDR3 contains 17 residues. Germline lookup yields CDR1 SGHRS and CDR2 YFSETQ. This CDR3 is CASSLGGLAGAVDIQYF. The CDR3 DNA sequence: TGCGCCAGCAGCTTGGGGGGACTAGCGGGAGCGGTGGACATTCAGTACTTC.

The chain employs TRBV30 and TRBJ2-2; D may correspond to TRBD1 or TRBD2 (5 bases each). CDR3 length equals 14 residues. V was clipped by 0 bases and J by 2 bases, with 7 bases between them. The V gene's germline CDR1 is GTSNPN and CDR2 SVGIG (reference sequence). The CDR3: CAWSVGTNTGELFF. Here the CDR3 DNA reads TGTGCCTGGAGTGTGGGGACCAACACCGGGGAGCTGTTTTTT.

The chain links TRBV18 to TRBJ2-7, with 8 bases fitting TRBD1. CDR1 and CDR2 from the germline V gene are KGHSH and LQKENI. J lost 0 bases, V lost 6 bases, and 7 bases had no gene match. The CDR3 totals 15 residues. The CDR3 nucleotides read TGTGCCAGCTCCACGGGACAGGACCTCTCCTACGAGCAGTACTTC. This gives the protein CASSTGQDLSYEQYF.

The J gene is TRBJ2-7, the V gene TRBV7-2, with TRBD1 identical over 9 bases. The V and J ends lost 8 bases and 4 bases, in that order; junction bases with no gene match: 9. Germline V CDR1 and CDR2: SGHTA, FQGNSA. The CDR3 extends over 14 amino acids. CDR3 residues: CASGGTGRSYEQYF. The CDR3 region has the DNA TGTGCCAGCGGAGGGACAGGGAGATCGTACGAGCAGTACTTC. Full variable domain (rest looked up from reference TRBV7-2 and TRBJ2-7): GAGVSQSPSNKVTEKGKDVELRCDPISGHTALYWYRQSLGQGLEFLIYFQGNSAPDKSGLPSDRFSAERTGGSVSTLTIQRTQQEDSAVYLCASGGTGRSYEQYFGPGTRLTVT.

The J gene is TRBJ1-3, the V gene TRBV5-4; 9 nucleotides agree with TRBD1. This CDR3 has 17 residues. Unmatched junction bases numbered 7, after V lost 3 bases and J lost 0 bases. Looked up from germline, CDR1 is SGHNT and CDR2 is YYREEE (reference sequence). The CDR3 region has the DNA TGTGCCAGCAGCTCGGGGGGACAGGGTTACTCTGGAAACACCATATATTTT. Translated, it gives CASSSGGQGYSGNTIYF.

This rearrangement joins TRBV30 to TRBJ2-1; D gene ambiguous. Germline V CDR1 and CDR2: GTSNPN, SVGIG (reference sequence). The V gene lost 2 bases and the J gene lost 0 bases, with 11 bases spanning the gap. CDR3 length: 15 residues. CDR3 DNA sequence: TGTGCCTGGAGTACGAGCGTTGTCTCCTACAATGAGCAGTTCTTC. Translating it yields CAWSTSVVSYNEQFF.

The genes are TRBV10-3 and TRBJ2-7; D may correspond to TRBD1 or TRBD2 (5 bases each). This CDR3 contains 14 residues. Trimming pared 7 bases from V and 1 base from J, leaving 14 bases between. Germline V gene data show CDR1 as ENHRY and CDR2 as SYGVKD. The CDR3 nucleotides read TGTGCCATCATGGGTCCCGAGGGGTCCTACGAGCAGTACTTC. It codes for CAIMGPEGSYEQYF.

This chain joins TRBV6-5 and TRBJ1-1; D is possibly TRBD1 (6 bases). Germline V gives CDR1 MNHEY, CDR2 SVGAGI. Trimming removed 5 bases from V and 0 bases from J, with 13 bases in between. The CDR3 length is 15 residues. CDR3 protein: CASSTEQGMNTEAFF. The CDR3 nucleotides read TGTGCCAGCAGTACTGAACAGGGAATGAACACTGAAGCTTTCTTT.